The source of this T cell receptor (beta chain) is a study of blood T cell repertoires in COVID-19. For the study at large: The study drew acute and convalescent COVID-19 samples from the United States, Italy and Spain.

Seattle researchers signed up patients amid active infection and tracked them longitudinally. The ends were cut back, 1 base at V and 5 bases at J, with 12 bases in the middle. This CDR3 contains 15 residues. Germline CDR1 reads MGHRA; CDR2 reads YSYEKL. Methods used by the authors: Using reference gene primer amplification, nucleated cell counts were estimated. Profiled with immunoSEQ multiplex PCR; TCRdb holds only in-frame clones, not every one. That table gives V, J and clone size, and the DNA gave D and trimming. The sample contains tens of thousands of clones, around 82% of which appear only once.

What was sequenced was peripheral blood. This chain links TRBV4-1 with TRBJ1-5; D may be TRBD1 (5 bases). This TCR came from a woman over 75 with COVID-19, enrolled during active disease. The CDR3 nucleotides are TGCGCCAGCAGCCAAGGCCGACAGCCATATCAGCCCCAGCATTTT. Translating it yields CASSQGRQPYQPQHF.